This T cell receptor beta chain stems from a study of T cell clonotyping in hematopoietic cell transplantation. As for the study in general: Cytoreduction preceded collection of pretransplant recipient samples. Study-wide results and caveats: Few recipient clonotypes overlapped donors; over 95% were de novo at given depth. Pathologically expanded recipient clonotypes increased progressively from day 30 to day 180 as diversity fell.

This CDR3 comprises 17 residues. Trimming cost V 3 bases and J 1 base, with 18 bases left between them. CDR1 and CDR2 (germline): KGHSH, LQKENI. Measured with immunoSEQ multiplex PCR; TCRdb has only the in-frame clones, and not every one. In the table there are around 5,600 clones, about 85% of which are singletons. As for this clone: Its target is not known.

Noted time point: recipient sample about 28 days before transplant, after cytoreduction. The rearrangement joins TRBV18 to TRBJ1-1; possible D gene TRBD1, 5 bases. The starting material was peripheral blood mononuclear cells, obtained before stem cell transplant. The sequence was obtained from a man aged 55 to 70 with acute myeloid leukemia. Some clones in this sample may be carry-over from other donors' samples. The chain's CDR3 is CASSPLTQSQGNTEAFF. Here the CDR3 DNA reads TGTGCCAGCTCACCGCTAACTCAGAGTCAGGGGAACACTGAAGCTTTCTTT. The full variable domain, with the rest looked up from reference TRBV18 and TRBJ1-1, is NAGVMQNPRHLVRRRGQEARLRCSPMKGHSHVYWYRQLPEEGLKFMVYLQKENIIDESGMPKERFSAEFPKEGPSILRIQQVVRGDSAAYFCASSPLTQSQGNTEAFFGQGTRLTVV.